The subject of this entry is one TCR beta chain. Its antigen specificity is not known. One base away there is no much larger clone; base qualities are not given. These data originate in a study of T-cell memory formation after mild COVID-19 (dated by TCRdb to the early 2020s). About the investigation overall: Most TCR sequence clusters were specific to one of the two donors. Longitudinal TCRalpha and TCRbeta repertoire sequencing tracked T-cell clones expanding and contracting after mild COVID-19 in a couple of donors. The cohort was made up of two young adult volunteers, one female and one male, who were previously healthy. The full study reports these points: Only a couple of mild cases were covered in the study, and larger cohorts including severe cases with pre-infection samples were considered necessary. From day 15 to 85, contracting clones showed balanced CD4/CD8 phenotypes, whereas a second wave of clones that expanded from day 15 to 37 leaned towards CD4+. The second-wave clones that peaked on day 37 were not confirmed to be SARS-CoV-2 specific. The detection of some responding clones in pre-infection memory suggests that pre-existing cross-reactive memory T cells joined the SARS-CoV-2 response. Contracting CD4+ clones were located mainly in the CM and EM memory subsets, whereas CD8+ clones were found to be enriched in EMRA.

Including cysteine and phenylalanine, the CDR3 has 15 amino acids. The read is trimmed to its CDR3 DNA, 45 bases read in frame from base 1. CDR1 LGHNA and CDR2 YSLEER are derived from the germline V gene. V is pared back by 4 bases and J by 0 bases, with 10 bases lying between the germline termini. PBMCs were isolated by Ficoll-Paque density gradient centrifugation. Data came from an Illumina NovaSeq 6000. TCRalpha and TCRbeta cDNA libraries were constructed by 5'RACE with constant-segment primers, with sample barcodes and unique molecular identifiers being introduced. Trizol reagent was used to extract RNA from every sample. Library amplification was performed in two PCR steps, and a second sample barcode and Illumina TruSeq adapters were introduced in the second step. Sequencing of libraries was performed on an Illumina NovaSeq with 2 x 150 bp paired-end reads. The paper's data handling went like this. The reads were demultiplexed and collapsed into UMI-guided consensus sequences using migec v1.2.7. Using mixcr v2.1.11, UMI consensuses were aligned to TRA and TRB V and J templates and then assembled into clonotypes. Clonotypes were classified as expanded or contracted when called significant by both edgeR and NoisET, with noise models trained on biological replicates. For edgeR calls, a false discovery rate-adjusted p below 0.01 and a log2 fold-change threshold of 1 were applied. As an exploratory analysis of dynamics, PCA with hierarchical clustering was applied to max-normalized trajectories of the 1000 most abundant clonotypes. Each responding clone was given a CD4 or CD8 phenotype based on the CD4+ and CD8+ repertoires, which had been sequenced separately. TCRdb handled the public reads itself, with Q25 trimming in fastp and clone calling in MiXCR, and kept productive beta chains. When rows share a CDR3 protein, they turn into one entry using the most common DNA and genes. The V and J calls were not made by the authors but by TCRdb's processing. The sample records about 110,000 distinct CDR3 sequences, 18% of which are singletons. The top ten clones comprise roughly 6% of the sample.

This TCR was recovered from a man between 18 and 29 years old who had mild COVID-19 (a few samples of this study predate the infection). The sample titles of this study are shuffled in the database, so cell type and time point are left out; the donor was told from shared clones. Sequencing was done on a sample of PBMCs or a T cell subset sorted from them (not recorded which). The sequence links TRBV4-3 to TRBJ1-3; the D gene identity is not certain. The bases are TGCGCCAGCAGCCCCGGAAGGAGCTCTGGAAACACCATATATTTT. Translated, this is CASSPGRSSGNTIYF.